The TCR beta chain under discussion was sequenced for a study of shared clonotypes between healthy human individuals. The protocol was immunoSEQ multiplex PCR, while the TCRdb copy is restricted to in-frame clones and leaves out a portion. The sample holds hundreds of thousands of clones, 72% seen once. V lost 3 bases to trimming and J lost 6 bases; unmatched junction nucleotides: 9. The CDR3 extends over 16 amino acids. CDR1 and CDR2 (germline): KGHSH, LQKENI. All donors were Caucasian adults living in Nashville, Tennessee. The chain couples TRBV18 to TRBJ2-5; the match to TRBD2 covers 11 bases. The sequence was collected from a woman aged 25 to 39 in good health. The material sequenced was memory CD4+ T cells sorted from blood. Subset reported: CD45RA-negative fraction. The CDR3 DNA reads TGTGCCAGCTCACCGCCCCGACTAGCGGGAAGACAGACCCAGTACTTC. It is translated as CASSPPRLAGRQTQYF.